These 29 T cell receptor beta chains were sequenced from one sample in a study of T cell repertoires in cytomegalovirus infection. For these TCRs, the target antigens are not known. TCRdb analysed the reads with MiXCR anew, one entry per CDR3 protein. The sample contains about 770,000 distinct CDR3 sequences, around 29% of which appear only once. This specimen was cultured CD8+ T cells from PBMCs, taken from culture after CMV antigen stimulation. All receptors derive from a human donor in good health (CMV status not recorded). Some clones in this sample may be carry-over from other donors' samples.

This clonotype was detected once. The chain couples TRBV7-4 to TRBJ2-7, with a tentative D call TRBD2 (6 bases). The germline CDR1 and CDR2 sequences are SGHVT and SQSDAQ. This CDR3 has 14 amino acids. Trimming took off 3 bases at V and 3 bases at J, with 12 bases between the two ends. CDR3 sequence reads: CASSFGGVDYEQYV. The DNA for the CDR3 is TGTGCCAGCAGCTTCGGAGGGGTGGACTACGAGCAGTACGTC.

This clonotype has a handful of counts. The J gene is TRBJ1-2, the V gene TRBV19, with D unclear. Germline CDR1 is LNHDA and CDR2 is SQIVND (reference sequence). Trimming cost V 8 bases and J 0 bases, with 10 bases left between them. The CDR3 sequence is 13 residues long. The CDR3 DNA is TGTGCCAGTTCCGGGAAAGCTAACTATGGCTACACCTTC. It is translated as CASSGKANYGYTF.

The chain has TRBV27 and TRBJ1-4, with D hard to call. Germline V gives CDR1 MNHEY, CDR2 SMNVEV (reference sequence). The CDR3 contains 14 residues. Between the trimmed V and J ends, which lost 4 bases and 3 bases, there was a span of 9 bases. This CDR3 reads CASSYGQSNEKLFF. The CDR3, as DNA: TGTGCCAGCAGTTACGGCCAGTCTAATGAAAAACTGTTTTTT.

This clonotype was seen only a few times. This chain's CDR3 is CATSRLNNEQFF. The CDR3 DNA reads as TGTGCCACCAGCAGGCTGAACAATGAGCAGTTCTTC. This sequence joins TRBV15 and TRBJ2-1; D not resolved. The CDR3 loop spans 12 amino acids. Trimming left V 3 bases short and J 5 bases short, with 5 bases between. Germline V gene data show CDR1 as LNHNV and CDR2 as YYDKDF (reference sequence).

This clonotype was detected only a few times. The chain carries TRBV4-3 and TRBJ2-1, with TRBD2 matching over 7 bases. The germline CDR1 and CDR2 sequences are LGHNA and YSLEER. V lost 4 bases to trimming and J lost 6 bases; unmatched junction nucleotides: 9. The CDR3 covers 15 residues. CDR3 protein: CASSPTSAGFNEQFF. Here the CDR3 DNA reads TGCGCCAGCAGCCCTACTTCAGCGGGGTTCAATGAGCAGTTCTTC.

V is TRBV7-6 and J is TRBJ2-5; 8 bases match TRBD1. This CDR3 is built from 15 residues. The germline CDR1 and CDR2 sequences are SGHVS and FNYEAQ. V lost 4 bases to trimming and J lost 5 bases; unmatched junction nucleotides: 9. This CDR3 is CASSSPGTGEETQYF. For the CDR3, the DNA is TGTGCCAGCAGCTCACCCGGGACAGGCGAGGAGACCCAGTACTTC.

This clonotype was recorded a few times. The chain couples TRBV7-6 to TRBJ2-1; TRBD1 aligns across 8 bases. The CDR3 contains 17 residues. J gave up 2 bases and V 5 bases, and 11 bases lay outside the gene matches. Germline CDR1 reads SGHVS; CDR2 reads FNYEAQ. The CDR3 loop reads CASSPGQGQITYNEQFF. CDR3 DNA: TGTGCCAGCAGCCCCGGACAGGGACAAATTACCTACAATGAGCAGTTCTTC.

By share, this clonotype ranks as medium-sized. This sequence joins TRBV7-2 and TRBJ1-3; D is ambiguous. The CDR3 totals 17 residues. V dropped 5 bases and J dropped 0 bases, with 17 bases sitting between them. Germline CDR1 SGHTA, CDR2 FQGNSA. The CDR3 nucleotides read TGTGCCAGCAGCCCAAACTCGGGCCCCAGCTCTGGAAACACCATATATTTT. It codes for CASSPNSGPSSGNTIYF. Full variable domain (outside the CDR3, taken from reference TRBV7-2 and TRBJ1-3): GAGVSQSPSNKVTEKGKDVELRCDPISGHTALYWYRQSLGQGLEFLIYFQGNSAPDKSGLPSDRFSAERTGGSVSTLTIQRTQQEDSAVYLCASSPNSGPSSGNTIYFGEGSWLTVV.

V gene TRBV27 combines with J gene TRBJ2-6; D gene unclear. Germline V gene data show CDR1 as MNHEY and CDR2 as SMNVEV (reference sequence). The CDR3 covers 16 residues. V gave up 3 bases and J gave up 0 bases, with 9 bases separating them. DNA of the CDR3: TGTGCCAGCAGTTTGTTTCAGGCCTCTGGGGCCAACGTCCTGACTTTC. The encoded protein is CASSLFQASGANVLTF. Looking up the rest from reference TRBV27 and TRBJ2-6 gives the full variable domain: EAQVTQNPRYLITVTGKKLTVTCSQNMNHEYMSWYRQDPGLGLRQIYYSMNVEVTDKGDVPEGYKVSRKEKRNFPLILESPSPNQTSLYFCASSLFQASGANVLTFGAGSRLTVL.

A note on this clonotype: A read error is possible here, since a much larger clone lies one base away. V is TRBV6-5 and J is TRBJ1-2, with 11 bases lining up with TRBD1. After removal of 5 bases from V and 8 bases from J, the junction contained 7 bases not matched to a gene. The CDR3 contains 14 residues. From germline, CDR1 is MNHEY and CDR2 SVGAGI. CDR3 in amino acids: CASSLRTGGEGYTF. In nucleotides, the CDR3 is TGTGCCAGCAGTCTCAGGACAGGGGGCGAAGGCTACACCTTC.

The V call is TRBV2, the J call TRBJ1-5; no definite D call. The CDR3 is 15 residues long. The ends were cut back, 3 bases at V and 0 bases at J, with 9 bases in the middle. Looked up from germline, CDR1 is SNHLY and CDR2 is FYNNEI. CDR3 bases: TGTGCCAGCAGTGAGCTGGACCTTAGCAATCAGCCCCAGCATTTT. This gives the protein CASSELDLSNQPQHF.

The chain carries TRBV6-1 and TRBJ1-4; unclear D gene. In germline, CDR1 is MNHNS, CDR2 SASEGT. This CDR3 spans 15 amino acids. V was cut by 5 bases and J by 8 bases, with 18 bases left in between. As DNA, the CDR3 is TGTGCCAGCAGTACCCGGACTTGGTTGGTAGAAAAACTGTTTTTT. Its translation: CASSTRTWLVEKLFF.

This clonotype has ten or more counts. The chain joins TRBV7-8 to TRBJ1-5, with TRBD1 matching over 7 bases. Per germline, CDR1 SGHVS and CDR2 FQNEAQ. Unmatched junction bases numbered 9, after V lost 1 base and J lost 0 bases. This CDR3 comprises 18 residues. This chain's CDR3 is CASSLGQGGFYSNQPQHF. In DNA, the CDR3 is TGTGCCAGCAGCTTAGGTCAGGGGGGTTTCTATAGCAATCAGCCCCAGCATTTT.

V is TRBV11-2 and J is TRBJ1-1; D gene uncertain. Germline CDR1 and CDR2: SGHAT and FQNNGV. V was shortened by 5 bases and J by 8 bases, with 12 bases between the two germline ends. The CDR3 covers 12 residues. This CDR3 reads CASSPGYSEAFF. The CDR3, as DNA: TGTGCCAGCAGCCCCGGGTATTCCGAAGCTTTCTTT.

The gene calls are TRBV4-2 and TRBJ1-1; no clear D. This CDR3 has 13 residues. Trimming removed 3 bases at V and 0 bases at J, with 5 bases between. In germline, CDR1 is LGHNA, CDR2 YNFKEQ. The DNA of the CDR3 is TGTGCCAGCAGCCACATAATGAACACTGAAGCTTTCTTT. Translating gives CASSHIMNTEAFF.

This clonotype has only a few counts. The CDR3 DNA reads as TGCGCCAGCAGTATCGGACTAGCGGGGGGACCAATCACAGATACGCAGTATTTT. Its protein product is CASSIGLAGGPITDTQYF. J is TRBJ2-3 and V is TRBV10-2, with 14 bases identical to TRBD2. CDR3 size: 18 residues. Germline values: CDR1 WSHSY, CDR2 SAAADI. V shed 5 bases, J shed 2 bases, and the junction held 9 bases outside the gene matches.

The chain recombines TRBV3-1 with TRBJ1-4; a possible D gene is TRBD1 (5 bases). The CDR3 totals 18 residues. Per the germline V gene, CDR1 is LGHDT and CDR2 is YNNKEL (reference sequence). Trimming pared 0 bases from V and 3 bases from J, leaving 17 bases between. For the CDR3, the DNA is TGTGCCAGCAGCCAAGACGACTTTCAGGGTTTCGCTAATGAAAAACTGTTTTTT. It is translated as CASSQDDFQGFANEKLFF.

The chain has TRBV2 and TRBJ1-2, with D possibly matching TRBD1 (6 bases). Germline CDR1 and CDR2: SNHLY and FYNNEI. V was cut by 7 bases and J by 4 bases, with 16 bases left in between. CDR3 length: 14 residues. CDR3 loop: CASTSGTSSYGYTF. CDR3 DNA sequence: TGTGCCAGCACCTCCGGGACATCAAGCTATGGCTACACCTTC.

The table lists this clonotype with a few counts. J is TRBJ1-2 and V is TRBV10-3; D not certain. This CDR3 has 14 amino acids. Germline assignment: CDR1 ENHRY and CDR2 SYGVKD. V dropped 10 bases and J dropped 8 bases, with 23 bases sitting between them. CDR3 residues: CATNKDTADGGYTF. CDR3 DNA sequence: TGTGCCACCAACAAAGACACGGCCGACGGGGGCTACACCTTC.

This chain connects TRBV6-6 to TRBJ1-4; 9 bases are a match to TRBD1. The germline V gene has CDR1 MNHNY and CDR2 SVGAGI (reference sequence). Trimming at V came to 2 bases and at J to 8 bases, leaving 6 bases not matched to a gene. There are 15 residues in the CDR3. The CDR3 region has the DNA TGTGCCAGCAGTTACAGGGGGACAGGGACGGAAAAACTGTTTTTT. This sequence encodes CASSYRGTGTEKLFF.

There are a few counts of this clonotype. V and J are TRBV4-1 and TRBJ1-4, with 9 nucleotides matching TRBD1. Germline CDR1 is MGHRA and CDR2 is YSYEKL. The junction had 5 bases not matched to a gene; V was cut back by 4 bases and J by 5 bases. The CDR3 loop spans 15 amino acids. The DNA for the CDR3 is TGCGCCAGCAGCCCTGGGGACAGGGAAAATGAAAAACTGTTTTTT. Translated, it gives CASSPGDRENEKLFF.

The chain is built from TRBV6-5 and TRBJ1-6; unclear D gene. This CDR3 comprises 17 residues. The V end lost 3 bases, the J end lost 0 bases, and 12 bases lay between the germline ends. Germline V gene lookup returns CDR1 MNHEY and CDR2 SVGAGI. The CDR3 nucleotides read TGTGCCAGCAGTTATGGGCCCCCGAGCTCCTATAATTCACCCCTCCACTTT. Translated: CASSYGPPSSYNSPLHF.

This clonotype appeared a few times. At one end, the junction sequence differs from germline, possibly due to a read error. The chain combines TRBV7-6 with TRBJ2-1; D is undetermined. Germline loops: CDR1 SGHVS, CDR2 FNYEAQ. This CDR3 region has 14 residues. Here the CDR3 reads CASSPALGDNEQFF. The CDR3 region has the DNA TGTGCTAGCAGCCCCGCCCTTGGGGACAATGAGCAGTTCTTC.

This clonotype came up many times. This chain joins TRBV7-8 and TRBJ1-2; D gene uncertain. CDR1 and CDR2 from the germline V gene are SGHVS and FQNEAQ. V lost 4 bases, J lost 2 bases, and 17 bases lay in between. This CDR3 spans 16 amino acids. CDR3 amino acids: CASSSPWEGNNYGYTF. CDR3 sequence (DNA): TGTGCCAGCAGCTCTCCCTGGGAAGGGAACAACTATGGCTACACCTTC.

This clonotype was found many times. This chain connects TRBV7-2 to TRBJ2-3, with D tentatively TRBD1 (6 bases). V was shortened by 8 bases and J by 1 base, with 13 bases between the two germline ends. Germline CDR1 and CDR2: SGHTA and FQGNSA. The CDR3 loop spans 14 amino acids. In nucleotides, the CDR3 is TGTGCCAGCTCGGCCGAGGGGGGCACAGATACGCAGTATTTT. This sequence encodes CASSAEGGTDTQYF. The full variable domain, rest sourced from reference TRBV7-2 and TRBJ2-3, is GAGVSQSPSNKVTEKGKDVELRCDPISGHTALYWYRQSLGQGLEFLIYFQGNSAPDKSGLPSDRFSAERTGGSVSTLTIQRTQQEDSAVYLCASSAEGGTDTQYFGPGTRLTVL.

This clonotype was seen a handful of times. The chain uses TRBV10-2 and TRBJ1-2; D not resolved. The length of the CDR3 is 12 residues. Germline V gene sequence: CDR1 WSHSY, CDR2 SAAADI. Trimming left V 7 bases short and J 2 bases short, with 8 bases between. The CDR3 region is CASTRENYGYTF. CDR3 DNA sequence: TGCGCCAGCACCCGAGAAAACTATGGCTACACCTTC.

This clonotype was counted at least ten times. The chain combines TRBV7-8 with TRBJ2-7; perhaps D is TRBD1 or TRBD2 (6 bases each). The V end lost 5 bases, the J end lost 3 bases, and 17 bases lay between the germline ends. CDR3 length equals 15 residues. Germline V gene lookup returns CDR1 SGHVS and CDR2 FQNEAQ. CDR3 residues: CASSPAIGGFYEQYF. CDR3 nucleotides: TGTGCCAGCAGCCCCGCTATCGGGGGCTTCTACGAGCAGTACTTC.

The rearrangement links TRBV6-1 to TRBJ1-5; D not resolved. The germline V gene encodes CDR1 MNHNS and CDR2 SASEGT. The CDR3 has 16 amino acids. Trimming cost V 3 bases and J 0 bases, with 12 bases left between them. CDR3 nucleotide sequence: TGTGCCAGCAGTGACCCAAGACGGTATAGCAATCAGCCCCAGCATTTT. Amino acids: CASSDPRRYSNQPQHF.

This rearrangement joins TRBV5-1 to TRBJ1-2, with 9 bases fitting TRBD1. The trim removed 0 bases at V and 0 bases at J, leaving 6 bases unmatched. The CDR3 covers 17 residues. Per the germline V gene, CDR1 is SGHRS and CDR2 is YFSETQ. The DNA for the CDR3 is TGCGCCAGCAGCTTGGAACAGGGGGCGAGAGCTAACTATGGCTACACCTTC. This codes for CASSLEQGARANYGYTF.